These T cell receptor beta chains were read from a single sample in a study of blood T cell repertoires in COVID-19. The protocol was immunoSEQ multiplex PCR, while the TCRdb copy is restricted to in-frame clones and leaves out a portion. The sample yields fewer than 200,000 clones, around four fifths seen once. Sequenced: peripheral blood. The receptors come from a woman aged 70-85 years with COVID-19, enrolled during active disease. Both conserved end residues are part of each CDR3. Size is stated for part of the rows, as once, few or many counts, or as a class when the clone is expanded.

clone_size | v_call | cdr3_aa
NA | TRBV11-2 | CASSPQWVANEKLFF
once | TRBV29-1 | CSVDSGRKTDTQYF
NA | TRBV4-3 | CASSQDRAGIYQPQHF
NA | TRBV11-1 | CASSLNGGYTDTQYF
NA | TRBV18 | CASSFSSGTTGSRGYTF
NA | TRBV10-3 | CAISTNRGGSYNEQFF
NA | TRBV20-1 | CSASMPSGTDTQYF
NA | TRBV7-2 | CASSLGTSGYNEQFF
NA | TRBV3-1/TRBV3-2 | CASSLGRGRMNTEAFF
NA | TRBV5-1 | CASSLEGPGVNEQYF
few | TRBV6-2/TRBV6-3 | CASSYGTVPLEAFF
few | TRBV28 | CAGGGQGNNSPLHF
NA | TRBV5-1 | CASISRGGAWFF
NA | TRBV11-2 | CASSQDLYYTDTQYF
NA | TRBV3-1/TRBV3-2 | CASSPAPGQGARNEQYF
NA | TRBV29-1 | CSVALAIGVDTQYF
once | TRBV27 | CASSPQYDSNQPQHF
NA | TRBV5-5 | CASAKPPFESTDTQYF
once | TRBV11-2 | CASSPAYNEQFF
NA | TRBV19 | CATGERVAAFF
NA | TRBV2 | CASKQGTNTEAFF
NA | TRBV25-1 | CASSEATGAGEKLFF
NA | TRBV10-3 | CASGPGQGYNEQFF
few | TRBV3-1/TRBV3-2 | CASSQDTGATYYGYTF
NA | TRBV3-1/TRBV3-2 | CASSQGTSGRAQETQYF
NA | TRBV7-2 | CASSFVAGGGYNEQFF
NA | TRBV9 | CASSGGGINYEQYF
NA | TRBV18 | CASGRTGEETQYF
NA | TRBV6-2/TRBV6-3 | CASSQPTGAYNEQFF
once | TRBV5-6 | CASSQGLAYNEQFF